What follows are 32 T cell receptor beta chains derived from one specimen sequenced in a study of blood T cell repertoires in COVID-19. Assay used: immunoSEQ multiplex PCR; TCRdb lists only in-frame clones, some missing. The sample contains approximately 160,000 clones, about 79% of which appear only once. Sequenced sample: peripheral blood. The source is a woman between 50 and 59 years old in a cohort sampled during active or convalescent COVID-19.

The chain has TRBV5-6 and TRBJ1-1, with a weak D call TRBD1 (5 bases). This CDR3 is built from 15 residues. Per germline, CDR1 SGHDT and CDR2 YYEEEE. V was pared by 0 bases and J by 6 bases, with 15 bases between. The CDR3 sequence is CASSLGRGSYAEAFF. CDR3 in DNA: TGTGCCAGCAGCTTGGGACGGGGGAGTTACGCTGAAGCTTTCTTT.

The V gene is TRBV5-1, the J gene TRBJ2-7, with a possible D match to TRBD1 (6 bases). The CDR3 spans 11 residues. The V end lost 4 bases, the J end lost 7 bases, and 9 bases lay between the germline ends. Germline V gene sequence: CDR1 SGHRS, CDR2 YFSETQ. As DNA, the CDR3 is TGCGCCAGCAGCACCGGACAGGAGCAGTACTTC. Translated, it gives CASSTGQEQYF.

The chain couples TRBV25-1 to TRBJ1-1; the D gene is possibly TRBD1 (6 bases). V shed 1 base and J shed 0 bases, with 12 bases lying between them. Germline V gene data show CDR1 as MGHDK and CDR2 as SYGVNS. This CDR3 is built from 16 residues. The CDR3 DNA is TGTGCCAGCAGTGAATCGGCGGGGGGCATGAACACTGAAGCTTTCTTT. It encodes CASSESAGGMNTEAFF.

The chain has TRBV3-1 (or the pseudogene TRBV3-2) and TRBJ1-2; the match to TRBD1 covers 9 bases. Germline lookup yields CDR1 LGHDT and CDR2 YNNKEL (reference sequence). The CDR3 sequence is 16 residues long. Trimming at V came to 6 bases and at J to 7 bases, leaving 15 bases not matched to a gene. DNA for the CDR3: TGTGCCAGCAGATTAAGAGGGGGACAGGGAATAAGTGGCTACACCTTC. Amino acid sequence: CASRLRGGQGISGYTF.

The chain joins TRBV5-4 to TRBJ1-6, with D hard to call. The length of the CDR3 is 15 residues. Germline assignment: CDR1 SGHNT and CDR2 YYREEE (reference sequence). With 1 base removed from V and 6 bases from J, the gap between germline ends came to 11 bases. CDR3 sequence: CASSLSGFSNSPLHF. The CDR3 bases are TGTGCCAGCAGCTTGTCGGGTTTTAGTAATTCACCCCTCCACTTT.

The chain has TRBV10-2 and TRBJ1-1; D call uncertain. Germline V gene sequence: CDR1 WSHSY, CDR2 SAAADI. V was pared by 5 bases and J by 4 bases, with 11 bases between. CDR3 size: 13 residues. CDR3 sequence reads: CASSSGLSTEAFF. The CDR3 bases are TGCGCCAGCAGTTCAGGCCTTAGCACTGAAGCTTTCTTT.

The chain couples TRBV15 to TRBJ2-2, with a tentative D call TRBD2 (5 bases). CDR1 is LNHNV and CDR2 is YYDKDF in the germline V gene (reference sequence). CDR3 length: 19 residues. Trimming shortened V by 5 bases and J by 2 bases, and 24 bases separated the two germline ends. CDR3 bases: TGTGCCACCAGCGGTCTGGGTGGGAGCGGACCTTTAAACACCGGGGAGCTGTTTTTT. This gives the protein CATSGLGGSGPLNTGELFF. Full variable domain (missing parts from reference TRBV15 and TRBJ2-2): DAMVIQNPRYQVTQFGKPVTLSCSQTLNHNVMYWYQQKSSQAPKLLFHYYDKDFNNEADTPDNFQSRRPNTSFCFLDIRSPGLGDTAMYLCATSGLGGSGPLNTGELFFGEGSRLTVL.

The chain is built from TRBV9 and TRBJ2-5; TRBD2 matches 11 bases. The CDR3 is made up of 15 amino acids. The germline V gene encodes CDR1 SGDLS and CDR2 YYNGEE. With 0 bases clipped from V and 4 bases from J, the junction kept 2 bases outside the gene matches. CDR3 amino acids: CASSVGTSGGETQYF. The DNA for the CDR3 is TGTGCCAGCAGCGTAGGAACTAGCGGGGGAGAGACCCAGTACTTC.

The CDR3 sequence is CASTPRAGTSGNTIYF. The CDR3 DNA is TGTGCCAGCACTCCCAGGGCTGGCACCTCTGGAAACACCATATATTTT. This chain uses TRBV6-6 with TRBJ1-3; D may be TRBD1 (5 bases). The germline gives CDR1 MNHNY, CDR2 SVGAGI (reference sequence). Trimming stripped 7 bases from V and 0 bases from J, with 16 bases between. The CDR3 is 16 residues long.

CDR3 nucleotide sequence: TGTGCCAGCAGCCAAGAGGGGGCGTACGAGCAGTACTTC. Its translation: CASSQEGAYEQYF. The chain is built from TRBV3-1 (or the pseudogene TRBV3-2) and TRBJ2-7; TRBD1 might be the D (6 bases). Between the trimmed V and J ends, which lost 0 bases and 4 bases, there was a span of 7 bases. The CDR3 loop spans 13 amino acids. Germline V gene sequence: CDR1 LGHDT, CDR2 YNNKEL (reference sequence).

The chain couples TRBV30 to TRBJ1-6; D gene ambiguous. The CDR3 length is 16 residues. Between the trimmed V and J ends, which lost 4 bases and 1 base, there was a span of 14 bases. Germline CDR1 reads GTSNPN; CDR2 reads SVGIG (reference sequence). This CDR3 is CAWKTSHSSYNSPLHF. The CDR3 DNA is TGTGCCTGGAAAACTTCCCACTCGTCCTATAATTCACCCCTCCACTTT.

The rearrangement uses TRBV6-5 and TRBJ1-1; maybe TRBD1 (5 bases). The V end was cut by 5 bases, the J end by 5 bases, with 15 bases between. Germline values: CDR1 MNHEY, CDR2 SVGAGI. The CDR3 is made up of 14 amino acids. The CDR3 loop reads CASSQSLGGTEAFF. CDR3 in DNA: TGTGCCAGCAGTCAGTCGTTGGGGGGAACTGAAGCTTTCTTT.

The chain is built from TRBV14 and TRBJ1-1; a weak D match, TRBD1 (5 bases). The CDR3 covers 13 residues. CDR1 is SGHDN and CDR2 is FVKESK in the germline V gene. The germline V and J ends were trimmed by 4 bases and 1 base, with 7 bases remaining between them. CDR3 bases: TGTGCCAGCAGCCGGGGGGGGAACACTGAAGCTTTCTTT. Its protein is CASSRGGNTEAFF.

The chain links TRBV13 to TRBJ2-7; TRBD2 agrees at 10 bases. The CDR3 runs 16 residues. V lost 0 bases to trimming and J lost 3 bases; unmatched junction nucleotides: 5. The germline V gene encodes CDR1 PRHDT and CDR2 FYEKMQ (reference sequence). The CDR3 region has the DNA TGTGCCAGCAGCTTAGGAGGGAGGACTAGCGGCTACGAGCAGTACTTC. This gives the protein CASSLGGRTSGYEQYF.

V usage is TRBV5-8 and J usage is TRBJ2-7, with TRBD2 matching 7 bases. The J segment lost 3 bases and the V segment lost 0 bases, leaving 6 bases of the junction unmatched. The germline V gene encodes CDR1 SGHTS and CDR2 YDEGEE. The CDR3 runs 15 residues. As DNA, the CDR3 is TGTGCCAGCAGCTTGGAAGGCCTAGCGGACTACGAGCAGTACTTC. Amino acid sequence: CASSLEGLADYEQYF.

This chain links TRBV30 with TRBJ2-7; D remains ambiguous. The CDR3 is 12 amino acids. CDR1 is GTSNPN and CDR2 is SVGIG in the germline V gene (reference sequence). V dropped 0 bases and J dropped 5 bases, with 8 bases sitting between them. As DNA, the CDR3 is TGTGCCTGGAGTGTTAAAATCCACGAGCAGTACTTC. Translating it yields CAWSVKIHEQYF.

The chain employs TRBV7-2 and TRBJ1-2; no clear D gene. Germline V gives CDR1 SGHTA, CDR2 FQGNSA. CDR3 length: 13 amino acids. V lost 1 base and J lost 8, with 11 bases in between. CDR3 DNA sequence: TGTGCCAGCAGCTTAGAGCTACCCTTGGGCTACACCTTC. This codes for CASSLELPLGYTF.

There are a few counts of this clone. This chain connects TRBV19 to TRBJ1-2, with 9 positions matching TRBD1. J gave up 4 bases and V 8 bases, and 8 bases lay outside the gene matches. The length of the CDR3 is 14 residues. The germline CDR1 and CDR2 sequences are LNHDA and SQIVND (reference sequence). Here the CDR3 reads CASALRDRAYGYTF. The CDR3 DNA follows: TGTGCCAGTGCCCTCCGGGACAGGGCCTATGGCTACACCTTC.

V is TRBV5-6 and J is TRBJ2-7; a weak D match, TRBD2 (6 bases). Germline CDR1 reads SGHDT; CDR2 reads YYEEEE. The CDR3 spans 14 residues. V was trimmed by 1 base and J by 2 bases, leaving 10 bases between them. The CDR3 loop reads CASSLRGDPYEQYF. DNA for the CDR3: TGTGCCAGCAGCTTGCGCGGGGACCCCTACGAGCAGTACTTC.

The chain carries TRBV12-3 or TRBV12-4 and TRBJ1-1, with D possibly TRBD1 on 6 matching bases. The CDR3 is 13 amino acids. Trimming took off 8 bases at V and 4 bases at J, with 14 bases between the two ends. The CDR3 DNA follows: TGTGCCAGCGCCCGAAAACAGGGCACTGAAGCTTTCTTT. As protein: CASARKQGTEAFF.

The J gene is TRBJ1-6, the V gene TRBV5-6; D not certain. Germline CDR1 reads SGHDT; CDR2 reads YYEEEE. Trimming removed 4 bases from V and 7 bases from J, with 15 bases in between. This CDR3 has 15 residues. This CDR3 is CASSPPPVQNSPLHF. DNA for the CDR3: TGTGCCAGCAGCCCCCCACCCGTCCAGAATTCACCCCTCCACTTT.

This clone was seen once. Germline is not matched at one junction end, which may reflect a read error. This rearrangement joins TRBV10-3 to TRBJ2-7; 8 nucleotides line up with TRBD1. The CDR3 has 11 residues. From germline, CDR1 is ENHRY and CDR2 SYGVKD. The chain's CDR3 is CAISDRGLPNF. DNA of the CDR3: TGTGCCATCAGTGACAGGGGGCTCCCCAACTTC.

This chain uses TRBV7-9 with TRBJ2-7; 9 bases agree with TRBD1. This CDR3 has 18 residues. Germline CDR1 is SEHNR and CDR2 is FQNEAQ (reference sequence). J gave up 5 bases and V 0 bases, and 14 bases lay outside the gene matches. CDR3 sequence reads: CASSLAVRLGTGRDEQYF. The CDR3, as DNA: TGTGCCAGCAGCTTAGCTGTCAGGTTAGGGACAGGGAGGGACGAGCAGTACTTC.

The rearrangement links TRBV5-1 to TRBJ1-1, with D tentatively TRBD1 (6 bases). The CDR3 has 13 amino acids. The V gene's germline CDR1 is SGHRS and CDR2 YFSETQ. The V end lost 1 base, the J end lost 5 bases, and 9 bases lay between the germline ends. CDR3 amino acids: CASSLNRETEAFF. CDR3 nucleotides: TGCGCCAGCAGCTTGAACAGGGAGACTGAAGCTTTCTTT.

The rearrangement joins TRBV7-8 to TRBJ1-1, with D possibly TRBD1 on 6 matching bases. The CDR3 consists of 13 residues. Trimming pared 4 bases from V and 2 bases from J, leaving 8 bases between. Germline V gene lookup returns CDR1 SGHVS and CDR2 FQNEAQ. The CDR3 DNA is TGTGCCAGCAGCTCCAGGGGTAACACTGAAGCTTTCTTT. As protein: CASSSRGNTEAFF.

The rearrangement uses TRBV6-5 and TRBJ2-5; 11 positions match TRBD1. From germline, CDR1 is MNHEY and CDR2 SVGAGI. The CDR3 consists of 16 residues. J was trimmed by 1 base and V by 0 bases; bases with no gene match: 1. DNA for the CDR3: TGTGCCAGCAGTTACTCGGACAGGGGGCCCCAAGAGACCCAGTACTTC. Its translation is CASSYSDRGPQETQYF.

This clone was counted a few times. Germline and junction disagree at one end, which may indicate a read error. This chain uses TRBV7-7 with TRBJ2-7; 7 bases align to TRBD1. This CDR3 is 14 amino acids long. The V gene's germline CDR1 is SSHAT and CDR2 FNYEAQ (reference sequence). CDR3 DNA: TGTGCTAGCAGCGCAAACTATCAGGGGGACGAGCAGTACTTC. It codes for CASSANYQGDEQYF.

This clone came up once. The chain uses TRBV7-3 and TRBJ1-6; D gene unclear. Per the germline V gene, CDR1 is SGHTA and CDR2 is FQGTGA. This CDR3 region has 15 residues. V was shortened by 0 bases and J by 8 bases, with 11 bases between the two germline ends. The CDR3 loop reads CASSLTGDGDSPLHF. As DNA, the CDR3 is TGTGCCAGCAGCTTAACAGGAGACGGGGATTCACCCCTCCACTTT.

This chain connects TRBV7-7 to TRBJ1-5, with a weak D call TRBD1 (5 bases). The V end lost 4 bases, the J end lost 2 bases, and 18 bases lay between the germline ends. This CDR3 is 17 amino acids long. CDR1 SSHAT and CDR2 FNYEAQ come from the germline V gene (reference sequence). CDR3: CASSSRFRVWGNQPQHF. CDR3 DNA: TGTGCCAGCAGCTCCAGATTCAGGGTGTGGGGCAATCAGCCCCAGCATTTT.

The chain links TRBV24-1 to TRBJ2-5, with no clear D. The V gene lost 4 bases and the J gene lost 4 bases, with 15 bases spanning the gap. The CDR3 contains 15 residues. Germline CDR1 is KGHDR and CDR2 is SFDVKD. CDR3 in amino acids: CATSDSSRVGETQYF. The CDR3 coding sequence is TGTGCCACCAGTGACTCCAGCCGGGTAGGAGAGACCCAGTACTTC.

The chain has TRBV7-2 and TRBJ1-2; possible D gene TRBD1, 5 bases. The CDR3 extends over 14 amino acids. The V gene lost 4 bases and the J gene lost 8 bases, with 17 bases spanning the gap. Germline-derived CDR1 and CDR2 are SGHTA and FQGNSA. CDR3 sequence reads: CASSSPSLGQGYTF. DNA for the CDR3: TGTGCCAGCAGCTCGCCTTCCCTGGGGCAGGGCTACACCTTC.

The chain links TRBV11-1 to TRBJ2-7; D possibly corresponds to TRBD2 (5 bases). Germline V lookup: CDR1 SGHAT, CDR2 FQDESV (reference sequence). Between the trimmed V and J ends, which lost 6 bases and 2 bases, there was a span of 8 bases. The CDR3 consists of 12 residues. CDR3 residues: CASRRRPYEQYF. The CDR3 bases are TGTGCCAGCAGACGGAGGCCCTACGAGCAGTACTTC.